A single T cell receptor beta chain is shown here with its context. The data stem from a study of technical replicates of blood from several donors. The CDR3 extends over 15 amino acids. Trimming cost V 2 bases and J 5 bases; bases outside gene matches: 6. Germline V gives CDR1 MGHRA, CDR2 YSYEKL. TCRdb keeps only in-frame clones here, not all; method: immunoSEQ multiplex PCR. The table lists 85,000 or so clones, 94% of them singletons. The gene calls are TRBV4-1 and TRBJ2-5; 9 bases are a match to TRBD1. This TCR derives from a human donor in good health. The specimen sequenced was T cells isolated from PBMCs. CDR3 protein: CASSQIQGAAETQYF. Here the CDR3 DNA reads TGCGCCAGCAGCCAAATACAGGGGGCAGCGGAGACCCAGTACTTC.